The 26 T cell receptor beta chains listed next were all sequenced from one sample in a study of regulatory T cells in long-lasting Graves disease. Library construction for TCR beta used iRepertoire HTBI primers and Arm-PCR of CDR3 regions. TCRdb reprocessed the multiplex PCR reads via MiXCR and lists one record per CDR3 protein. The table has around 500,000 distinct CDR3 sequences, 12% seen once. Noted time point: newly diagnosed GD, antithyroid drugs for less than 3 months. Generation of the TCR library employed RNA extracted from PBMCs. The same sample was also studied in work on T cells in Graves' hyperthyroidism and ophthalmopathy.

The sample in question was peripheral blood mononuclear cells (PBMCs), obtained at new diagnosis, from a patient treated with antithyroid drugs. These receptors all come from a woman aged 25 to 39 with Graves disease.

At least ten counts were recorded for this clonotype. This sequence joins TRBV3-1 and TRBJ2-3, with TRBD2 identical over 8 bases. Germline values: CDR1 LGHDT, CDR2 YNNKEL (reference sequence). CDR3 length: 15 amino acids. V lost 0 bases and J lost 3; bases outside the gene matches: 2. CDR3 amino acids: CASSQEGLVTDTQYF. The CDR3 DNA is TGTGCCAGCAGCCAAGAGGGACTAGTGACAGATACGCAGTATTTT.

The chain employs TRBV11-3 and TRBJ2-5; no definite D call. Germline-derived CDR1 and CDR2 are SGHNT and YENEEA. Trimming left V 6 bases short and J 2 bases short, with 16 bases between. The CDR3 loop spans 15 amino acids. CDR3 in DNA: TGTGCCAGCAGTAAAGGTGGTCTGCAGCAAGAGACCCAGTACTTC. It encodes CASSKGGLQQETQYF.

This clonotype was counted between two and nine times. The chain couples TRBV13 to TRBJ1-2, with a possible D match to TRBD1 (6 bases). Trimming pared 6 bases from V and 4 bases from J, leaving 15 bases between. Germline lookup yields CDR1 PRHDT and CDR2 FYEKMQ (reference sequence). The CDR3 covers 14 residues. CDR3 region: CASSFGQFLYGYTF. CDR3 coding DNA: TGTGCCAGCAGTTTTGGACAGTTCCTCTATGGCTACACCTTC.

This clonotype was observed a few times. This may be a read error, as it is one base from a much larger clone. This is likely a read error, given that the CDR3 carries no conserved phenylalanine or tryptophan at its end. The rearrangement links TRBV2 to TRBJ2-7; a possible D gene is TRBD1 (6 bases). V was clipped by 6 bases and J by 3 bases, with 9 bases between them. Germline V gives CDR1 SNHLY, CDR2 FYNNEI. The CDR3 has 12 amino acids. The CDR3 spells CASRDSRYEQYL. CDR3 coding DNA: TGTGCCAGCAGGGACAGCCGCTACGAGCAGTACCTC.

The chain employs TRBV30 and TRBJ1-1; D is undetermined. V dropped 0 bases and J dropped 0 bases, with 23 bases sitting between them. The CDR3 consists of 19 residues. Looked up from germline, CDR1 is GTSNPN and CDR2 is SVGIG (reference sequence). The CDR3 loop is CAWSVEEMIVGDMNTEAFF. Here the CDR3 DNA reads TGTGCCTGGAGTGTAGAGGAAATGATCGTAGGAGATATGAACACTGAAGCTTTCTTT.

This clonotype was observed a few times. The chain is built from TRBV27 and TRBJ2-1; 10 bases agree with TRBD1. Unmatched junction bases numbered 9, after V lost 6 bases and J lost 7 bases. The CDR3 length is 15 residues. CDR1 is MNHEY and CDR2 is SMNVEV in the germline V gene (reference sequence). CDR3 nucleotide sequence: TGTGCCAGCAGCCACTCCGGGACAGGGGTAAATGAGCAGTTCTTC. Translated, it gives CASSHSGTGVNEQFF.

In this sample, this clonotype turned up many times. The chain links TRBV27 to TRBJ1-2; 8 positions match TRBD1. The CDR3 sequence is 15 residues long. With V trimmed by 2 bases and J by 2 bases, 4 bases remained unmatched. Per the germline V gene, CDR1 is MNHEY and CDR2 is SMNVEV (reference sequence). For the CDR3, the DNA is TGTGCCAGCAGTTTAACGCGGACAGGGAACTATGGCTACACCTTC. It encodes CASSLTRTGNYGYTF.

This clonotype came up a few times. The chain uses TRBV12-3 or TRBV12-4 and TRBJ1-2, with D maybe TRBD1 (5 bases). Between the trimmed V and J ends, which lost 6 bases and 7 bases, there was a span of 12 bases. The CDR3 runs 12 residues. CDR3: CASSTQGAGYTF. The CDR3 nucleotides are TGTGCCAGCAGCACCCAGGGAGCTGGCTACACCTTC.

This clonotype has a count of ten or more. This chain links TRBV6-1 with TRBJ1-1; D possibly corresponds to TRBD1 (6 bases). Germline V gene sequence: CDR1 MNHNS, CDR2 SASEGT. This CDR3 comprises 14 residues. The V and J ends lost 6 bases and 5 bases respectively, with 16 bases between them. The CDR3 spells CASRKGGQGTEAFF. The CDR3 DNA sequence: TGTGCCAGCAGGAAGGGGGGGCAGGGAACTGAAGCTTTCTTT.

There are many counts of this clonotype. The V gene is TRBV28, the J gene TRBJ2-7; D might be TRBD1 or TRBD2, each matching 6 bases. The CDR3 is 15 residues long. The germline gives CDR1 MDHEN, CDR2 SYDVKM. Trimming cost V 8 bases and J 3 bases, with 20 bases left between them. In DNA form, the CDR3 reads TGTGCCAGCGGCAGGGGAGGCGCGGGATACTACGAGCAGTACTTC. This codes for CASGRGGAGYYEQYF.

This clonotype came up a few times. The chain uses TRBV6-2 or TRBV6-3 and TRBJ2-1, with 8 bases matching TRBD1. V trimming: 6 bases; J trimming: 6 bases; junction bases outside the gene matches: 4. This CDR3 comprises 13 residues. Germline values: CDR1 MNHEY, CDR2 SVGEGT. CDR3: CASRTTGANEQFF. DNA for the CDR3: TGTGCCAGCAGGACGACAGGGGCCAATGAGCAGTTCTTC.

The rearrangement joins TRBV5-1 to TRBJ2-7; 7 bases match TRBD2. CDR3 length equals 17 residues. Germline assignment: CDR1 SGHRS and CDR2 YFSETQ. The J segment lost 2 bases and the V segment lost 0 bases, leaving 11 bases of the junction unmatched. The CDR3: CASSLVRGGSETYEQYF. The CDR3 region has the DNA TGCGCCAGCAGCTTGGTTCGCGGGGGTTCGGAAACCTACGAGCAGTACTTC.

The chain links TRBV19 to TRBJ2-2; unclear D gene. Germline V lookup: CDR1 LNHDA, CDR2 SQIVND (reference sequence). V was shortened by 2 bases and J by 1 base, with 14 bases between the two germline ends. CDR3 length: 17 residues. The CDR3 DNA reads as TGTGCCAGTAGTATACTTGAGGCGAACTTGAACACCGGGGAGCTGTTTTTT. It encodes CASSILEANLNTGELFF. Combining the CDR3 with reference TRBV19 and TRBJ2-2 gives the whole variable domain DGGITQSPKYLFRKEGQNVTLSCEQNLNHDAMYWYRQDPGQGLRLIYYSQIVNDFQKGDIAEGYSVSREKKESFPLTVTSAQKNPTAFYLCASSILEANLNTGELFFGEGSRLTVL.

The chain is built from TRBV12-3 or TRBV12-4 and TRBJ2-2; D ambiguous. Between the trimmed V and J ends, which lost 8 bases and 6 bases, there was a span of 10 bases. The CDR3 has 12 residues. Here the CDR3 reads CASFPQAGELFF. The CDR3, as DNA: TGTGCCAGCTTTCCGCAGGCCGGGGAGCTGTTTTTT.

V gene TRBV5-1 combines with J gene TRBJ2-1; TRBD2 matches at 11 bases. CDR3 length equals 17 residues. Germline V gene data show CDR1 as SGHRS and CDR2 as YFSETQ. Unmatched junction bases numbered 9, after V lost 7 bases and J lost 0 bases. The CDR3 here is CASGGTSGGTSYNEQFF. CDR3 bases: TGCGCCAGCGGAGGGACTAGCGGAGGGACCTCCTACAATGAGCAGTTCTTC.

With respect to this clonotype: One base away lies a much larger clone, so this may be a sequencing read error. The chain combines TRBV5-1 with TRBJ1-5; D not resolved. Between the trimmed V and J ends, which lost 4 bases and 10 bases, there was a span of 21 bases. This CDR3 comprises 15 residues. Germline V lookup: CDR1 SGHRS, CDR2 YFSETQ. CDR3 DNA: TGCGCCAGCAGCATGGACGGGATAGGCTTGGGACCCCAGCATTTT. Translating gives CASSMDGIGLGPQHF.

The chain is built from TRBV9 and TRBJ1-6; D gene ambiguous. The germline V and J ends were trimmed by 0 bases and 9 bases, with 10 bases remaining between them. Germline CDR1 is SGDLS and CDR2 is YYNGEE. The CDR3 extends over 14 amino acids. CDR3 bases: TGTGCCAGCAGCGTAGGGGGAGGTGGTTCACCCCTCCACTTT. Translated: CASSVGGGGSPLHF. The full variable domain, rest sourced from reference TRBV9 and TRBJ1-6, is DSGVTQTPKHLITATGQRVTLRCSPRSGDLSVYWYQQSLDQGLQFLIQYYNGEERAKGNILERFSAQQFPDLHSELNLSSLELGDSALYFCASSVGGGGSPLHFGNGTRLTVT.

V gene TRBV6-1 combines with J gene TRBJ1-5; possibly TRBD1 for D (5 bases). The germline gives CDR1 MNHNS, CDR2 SASEGT. The CDR3 runs 14 residues. V was cut by 8 bases and J by 2 bases, with 13 bases left in between. The CDR3 nucleotides are TGTGCCAGCTCAAGCCTCAGGGGCAATCAGCCCCAGCATTTT. Protein: CASSSLRGNQPQHF.

This clonotype was observed many times. This chain joins TRBV6-1 and TRBJ2-7, with a weak D call TRBD2 (5 bases). Looked up from germline, CDR1 is MNHNS and CDR2 is SASEGT. Between the trimmed V and J ends, which lost 6 bases and 2 bases, there was a span of 8 bases. The CDR3 loop spans 12 amino acids. In DNA form, the CDR3 reads TGTGCCAGCAGGACGACTACCTACGAGCAGTACTTC. Protein product: CASRTTTYEQYF.

In its sample, this clonotype was seen many times. The gene calls are TRBV27 and TRBJ2-1; TRBD2 aligns across 7 bases. V dropped 3 bases and J dropped 8; count of bases not matched to a gene: 4. Germline CDR1 reads MNHEY; CDR2 reads SMNVEV (reference sequence). This CDR3 has 13 amino acids. CDR3 amino acids: CASSLGGVHEQFF. The CDR3 nucleotides are TGTGCCAGCAGTTTGGGAGGGGTCCATGAGCAGTTCTTC.

This clonotype occurred many times. The CDR3 protein is CASRTGGGTGELFF. The CDR3 DNA sequence: TGTGCCAGCAGGACAGGGGGCGGCACCGGGGAGCTGTTTTTT. This chain connects TRBV12-3 or TRBV12-4 to TRBJ2-2; 10 nucleotides match TRBD1. Unmatched junction bases numbered 2, after V lost 6 bases and J lost 4 bases. The CDR3 loop spans 14 amino acids.

This clonotype was detected many times. The chain couples TRBV6-2 or TRBV6-3 to TRBJ1-1, with unresolved D. V was cut by 5 bases and J by 2 bases, with 12 bases left in between. The CDR3 length is 14 residues. CDR1 is MNHEY, CDR2 SVGEGT, per germline. DNA of the CDR3: TGTGCCAGCAGTGTTACGGACGGAAACACTGAAGCTTTCTTT. Its protein is CASSVTDGNTEAFF.

The rearrangement links TRBV30 to TRBJ2-1; D is unclear. The V gene's germline CDR1 is GTSNPN and CDR2 SVGIG (reference sequence). V lost 1 base, J lost 5 bases, and 12 bases lay in between. This CDR3 region has 14 residues. The chain's CDR3 is CAWSGEARDNEQFF. The CDR3 region has the DNA TGTGCCTGGAGTGGCGAGGCTAGGGACAATGAGCAGTTCTTC.

In this sample, this clonotype turned up many times. The chain carries TRBV5-1 and TRBJ1-1, with D uncertain. The germline V and J ends were trimmed by 6 bases and 3 bases, with 15 bases remaining between them. There are 14 residues in the CDR3. Germline V gene data show CDR1 as SGHRS and CDR2 as YFSETQ. CDR3 coding DNA: TGCGCCAGCACCATCCTTGCGGGAGACACTGAAGCTTTCTTT. It specifies CASTILAGDTEAFF. The whole variable domain, remainder taken from reference TRBV5-1 and TRBJ1-1, is KAGVTQTPRYLIKTRGQQVTLSCSPISGHRSVSWYQQTPGQGLQFLFEYFSETQRNKGNFPGRFSGRQFSNSRSEMNVSTLELGDSALYLCASTILAGDTEAFFGQGTRLTVV.

This clonotype was observed at least ten times. DNA for the CDR3: TGTGCCAGCAGCCCAACGGGGGGCCATCAGCCCCAGCATTTT. This gives the protein CASSPTGGHQPQHF. V gene TRBV11-3 combines with J gene TRBJ1-5; possible D gene TRBD1, 6 bases. The V and J ends lost 5 bases and 5 bases respectively, with 13 bases between them. Germline CDR1 reads SGHNT; CDR2 reads YENEEA. This CDR3 is built from 14 residues.

In DNA, the CDR3 is TGCGCCAGCAGCTTGGCCAAGGGGCTTTACAATGAGCAGTTCTTC. It yields the protein CASSLAKGLYNEQFF. The J gene is TRBJ2-1, the V gene TRBV5-1; possible D gene TRBD1, 5 bases. Germline V gene data show CDR1 as SGHRS and CDR2 as YFSETQ. This CDR3 has 15 amino acids. The V end lost 0 bases, the J end lost 4 bases, and 11 bases lay between the germline ends.